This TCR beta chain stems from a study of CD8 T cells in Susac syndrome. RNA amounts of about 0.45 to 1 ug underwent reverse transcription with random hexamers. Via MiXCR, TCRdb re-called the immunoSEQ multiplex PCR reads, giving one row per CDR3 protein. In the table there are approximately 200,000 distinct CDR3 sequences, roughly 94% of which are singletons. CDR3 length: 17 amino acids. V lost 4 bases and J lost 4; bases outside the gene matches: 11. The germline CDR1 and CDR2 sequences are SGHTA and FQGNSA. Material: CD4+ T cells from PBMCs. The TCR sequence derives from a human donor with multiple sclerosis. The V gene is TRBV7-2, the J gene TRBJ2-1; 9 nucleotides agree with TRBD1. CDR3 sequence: CASSSIQGAQWYNEQFF. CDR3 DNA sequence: TGTGCCAGCAGCTCGATACAGGGGGCCCAATGGTACAATGAGCAGTTCTTC.